This TCR beta chain came from a study of blood T cell repertoires in COVID-19. Study summary: The study drew acute and convalescent COVID-19 samples from the United States, Italy and Spain.

In the authors' workflow: The assay estimated nucleated cells by amplifying reference gene primers. Here immunoSEQ multiplex PCR was the method, and the copy in TCRdb shows in-frame clones only, minus some. That table supplies the V and J calls and clone size; D and trimming were determined from the DNA. The table shows about 100,000 clones, with about 89% occurring only once. The V end was cut by 5 bases, the J end by 3 bases, with 20 bases between. CDR1 and CDR2 (germline): MDHEN, SYDVKM. The CDR3 has 17 residues. The clonotype originates from a man between 60 and 75 years old with acute or convalescent COVID-19. Material for sequencing was peripheral blood. The V and J genes are TRBV28 and TRBJ1-5; D not certain. The CDR3 DNA follows: TGTGCCAGCAGTCCGGGTAGGCCAGACCCTTTCAATCAGCCCCAGCATTTT. Its translation is CASSPGRPDPFNQPQHF.